A single T cell receptor (beta chain) is shown here with its context. Its specificity is not known. The CDR3 contains 15 residues. Trimming stripped 1 base from V and 1 base from J, with 10 bases between. Per germline, CDR1 SGHVS and CDR2 FQNEAQ. TCRdb passed the 5' RACE reads through MiXCR, listing each CDR3 protein once. Here the sample spans about 130,000 distinct CDR3 sequences, 7% being singletons. The sample is drawn from a study of CD8 T cells in ankylosing spondylitis. Overall study findings and caveats: Matched synovial fluid from ankylosing spondylitis patients was reported to be enriched for disease-linked clones.

This chain uses TRBV7-8 with TRBJ1-1; D is unclear. Sequences were obtained from blood, either unsorted or a sorted T cell fraction (not recorded which). This clonotype originated in a male donor with ankylosing spondylitis or in good health (not recorded which). The CDR3 protein is CASSLGDRRNTEAFF. The CDR3 nucleotides read TGTGCCAGCAGCTTAGGAGATCGGCGGAACACTGAAGCTTTCTTT.